These 7 T cell receptor beta chains came from one sample sequenced in a study of CD8 T cells in Susac syndrome. A quantity of roughly 0.5 to 1 ug RNA underwent reverse transcription using random hexamers. From the immunoSEQ multiplex PCR reads, TCRdb called clonotypes with MiXCR, one entry per CDR3 protein. The sample lists roughly 120,000 distinct CDR3 sequences, around 94% seen once, with 0.085% to 0.09% in the top ten. Input material: CD4+ T cells from PBMCs. These receptors all come from a human donor in good health.

The chain has TRBV2 and TRBJ2-2; 9 nucleotides agree with TRBD2. The CDR3 covers 14 residues. Germline V gene sequence: CDR1 SNHLY, CDR2 FYNNEI. With 6 bases clipped from V and 5 bases from J, the junction kept 4 bases outside the gene matches. CDR3 DNA sequence: TGTGCCAGCAGAAGCGGGAGGTCTACCGGGGAGCTGTTTTTT. It is translated as CASRSGRSTGELFF.

The chain is built from TRBV20-1 and TRBJ1-1; D is unclear. The V gene's germline CDR1 is DFQATT and CDR2 SNEGSKA (reference sequence). The V and J ends lost 6 bases and 0 bases respectively, with 11 bases between them. CDR3 size: 13 residues. This chain's CDR3 is CSAPQSMNTEAFF. CDR3 DNA sequence: TGCAGTGCACCTCAGAGTATGAACACTGAAGCTTTCTTT.

The gene calls are TRBV4-1 and TRBJ1-3; a possible D gene is TRBD1 (5 bases). V lost 2 bases to trimming and J lost 2 bases, with 10 bases between them. Germline V CDR1 and CDR2: MGHRA, YSYEKL. The CDR3 loop spans 15 amino acids. Written as DNA, the CDR3 is TGCGCCAGCAGCCAACTGCAGGGAACTGGAAACACCATATATTTT. Translated: CASSQLQGTGNTIYF.

V usage is TRBV18 and J usage is TRBJ2-7; D assignment may be TRBD1 or TRBD2 (5 bases each). CDR1 and CDR2 from the germline V gene are KGHSH and LQKENI. V was pared by 6 bases and J by 3 bases, with 18 bases between. There are 15 residues in the CDR3. The CDR3, as DNA: TGTGCCAGCTCCCCCGTGGGGGTTGGGAGCTACGAGCAGTACTTC. Its translation is CASSPVGVGSYEQYF.

The CDR3: CASSRLSSGNTIYF. In nucleotides, the CDR3 is TGTGCCAGCAGTCGCCTCAGCTCTGGAAACACCATATATTTT. The chain recombines TRBV7-9 with TRBJ1-3; D is ambiguous. The germline V gene encodes CDR1 SEHNR and CDR2 FQNEAQ (reference sequence). This CDR3 is 14 amino acids long. V shed 6 bases and J shed 0 bases, with 9 bases lying between them.

This clonotype showed up just once. The chain couples TRBV9 to TRBJ2-5, with D unclear. The V end lost 0 bases, the J end lost 3 bases, and 6 bases lay between the germline ends. CDR1 is SGDLS, CDR2 YYNGEE, per germline. This CDR3 spans 13 amino acids. The chain's CDR3 is CASSVDIEETQYF. CDR3 bases: TGTGCCAGCAGCGTAGATATAGAAGAGACCCAGTACTTC. The variable domain in full, completed from reference TRBV9 and TRBJ2-5, reads DSGVTQTPKHLITATGQRVTLRCSPRSGDLSVYWYQQSLDQGLQFLIQYYNGEERAKGNILERFSAQQFPDLHSELNLSSLELGDSALYFCASSVDIEETQYFGPGTRLLVL.

The chain combines TRBV2 with TRBJ2-3; either TRBD1 or TRBD2 may supply D (5 bases each). The V end was cut by 6 bases, the J end by 2 bases, with 15 bases between. In germline, CDR1 is SNHLY, CDR2 FYNNEI. CDR3 length equals 15 residues. CDR3 residues: CASRTGPNPTDTQYF. The CDR3 DNA follows: TGTGCCAGCAGGACGGGACCAAACCCCACAGATACGCAGTATTTT.